Included here is one T cell receptor (beta chain) sequence, with context. The sample comes from a study of T cell changes during pregnancy in multiple sclerosis. Sequenced by immunoSEQ multiplex PCR; TCRdb stores in-frame clones only, minus some. In the table there are around 70,000 clones, about 90% of which are singletons. CDR3 length: 14 amino acids. V lost 3 bases, J lost 5 bases, and 5 bases stayed unmatched. Germline CDR1 and CDR2: ENHRY and SYGVKD. Sample: CD4+ T cells from peripheral blood mononuclear cells, taken after pregnancy. V is TRBV10-3 and J is TRBJ1-1; TRBD1 matches 8 bases. The sequence was collected from a female donor with multiple sclerosis, enrolled in a pregnancy study. CDR3: CAISDRQGQTEAFF. The CDR3 DNA reads as TGTGCCATCAGTGACAGACAGGGGCAGACTGAAGCTTTCTTT.